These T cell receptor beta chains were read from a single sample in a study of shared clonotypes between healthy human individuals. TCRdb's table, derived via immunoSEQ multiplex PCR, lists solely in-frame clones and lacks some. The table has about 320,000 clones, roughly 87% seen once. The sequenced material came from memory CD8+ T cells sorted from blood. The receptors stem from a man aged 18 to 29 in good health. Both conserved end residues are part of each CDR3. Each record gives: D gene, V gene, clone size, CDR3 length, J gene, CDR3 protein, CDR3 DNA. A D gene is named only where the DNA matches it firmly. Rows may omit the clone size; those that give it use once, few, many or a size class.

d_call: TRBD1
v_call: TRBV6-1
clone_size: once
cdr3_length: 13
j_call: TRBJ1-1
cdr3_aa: CASSEATGPEAFF
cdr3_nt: TGTGCCAGCAGTGAAGCGACAGGGCCTGAAGCTTTCTTT

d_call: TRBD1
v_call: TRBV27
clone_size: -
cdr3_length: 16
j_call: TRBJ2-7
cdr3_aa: CASSLQGTGEHYEQYF
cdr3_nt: TGTGCCAGCAGTTTACAAGGGACAGGGGAACACTACGAGCAGTACTTC

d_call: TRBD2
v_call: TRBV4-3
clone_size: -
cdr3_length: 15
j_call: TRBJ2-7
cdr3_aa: CASSQGRAGAYEQYF
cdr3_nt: TGCGCCAGCAGCCAAGGTCGAGCGGGAGCGTACGAGCAGTACTTC

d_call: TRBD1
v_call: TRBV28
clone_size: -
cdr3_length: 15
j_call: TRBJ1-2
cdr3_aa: CASSLFRGLYYGYTF
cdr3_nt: TGTGCCAGCAGTTTATTTAGGGGGCTCTACTATGGCTACACCTTC

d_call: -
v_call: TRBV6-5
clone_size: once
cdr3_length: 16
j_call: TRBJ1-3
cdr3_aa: CASSYSIESSGNTIYF
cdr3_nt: TGTGCCAGCAGTTACTCGATTGAGAGCTCTGGAAACACCATATATTTT

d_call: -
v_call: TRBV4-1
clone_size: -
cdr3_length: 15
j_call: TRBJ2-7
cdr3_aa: CASSQEMAGSYEQYF
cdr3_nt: TGCGCCAGCAGCCAAGAGATGGCAGGTTCCTACGAGCAGTACTTC

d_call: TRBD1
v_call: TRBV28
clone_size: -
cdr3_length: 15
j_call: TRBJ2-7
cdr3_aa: CASSLQGQGSYEQYF
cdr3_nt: TGTGCCAGCAGTTTACAAGGACAGGGGTCCTACGAGCAGTACTTC

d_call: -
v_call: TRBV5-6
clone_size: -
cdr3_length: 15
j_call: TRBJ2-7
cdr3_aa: CASSWWANSSYEQYF
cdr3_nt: TGTGCCAGCAGCTGGTGGGCGAATAGCTCCTACGAGCAGTACTTC

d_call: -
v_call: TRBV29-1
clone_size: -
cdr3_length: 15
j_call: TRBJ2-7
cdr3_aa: CSVEAIQGGIYEQYF
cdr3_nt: TGCAGCGTTGAAGCCATCCAGGGGGGAATCTACGAGCAGTACTTC

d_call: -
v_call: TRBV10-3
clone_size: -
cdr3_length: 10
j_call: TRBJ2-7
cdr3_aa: CATLGYEQYF
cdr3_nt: TGTGCCACTCTAGGCTACGAGCAGTACTTC

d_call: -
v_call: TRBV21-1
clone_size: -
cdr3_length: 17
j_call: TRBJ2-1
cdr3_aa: CASSKVGFLVTPNEQFF
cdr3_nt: TGTGCCAGCAGCAAAGTGGGCTTCCTGGTCACCCCAAATGAGCAGTTCTTC

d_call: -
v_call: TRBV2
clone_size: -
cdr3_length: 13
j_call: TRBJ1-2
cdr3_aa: CASSEGQVYGYTF
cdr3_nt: TGTGCCAGCAGTGAGGGGCAAGTCTATGGCTACACCTTC

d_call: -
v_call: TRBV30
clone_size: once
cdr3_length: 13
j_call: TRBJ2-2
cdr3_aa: CAWSLGVPGELFF
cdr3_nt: TGTGCCTGGAGCCTGGGGGTCCCCGGGGAGCTGTTTTTT

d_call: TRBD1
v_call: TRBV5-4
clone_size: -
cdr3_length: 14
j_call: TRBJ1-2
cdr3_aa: CASSLGTGYYGYTF
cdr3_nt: TGTGCCAGCAGCTTGGGGACAGGGTACTATGGCTACACCTTC

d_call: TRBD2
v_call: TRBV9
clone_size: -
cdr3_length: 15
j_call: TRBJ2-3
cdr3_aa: CASSVVSGGADTQYF
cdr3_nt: TGTGCCAGCAGCGTAGTTAGCGGGGGGGCAGATACGCAGTATTTT

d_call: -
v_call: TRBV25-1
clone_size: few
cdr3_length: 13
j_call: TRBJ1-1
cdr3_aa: CASSESGRAEAFF
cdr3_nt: TGTGCCAGCAGTGAAAGCGGACGGGCTGAAGCTTTCTTT

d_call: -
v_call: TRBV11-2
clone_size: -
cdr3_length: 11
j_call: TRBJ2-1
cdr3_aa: CASSLNFEQFF
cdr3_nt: TGTGCCAGCAGCTTAAACTTTGAGCAGTTCTTC

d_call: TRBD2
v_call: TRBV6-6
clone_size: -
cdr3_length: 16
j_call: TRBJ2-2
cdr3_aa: CASSYMSGGSTGELFF
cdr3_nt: TGTGCCAGCAGTTACATGTCGGGAGGGAGCACCGGGGAGCTGTTTTTT

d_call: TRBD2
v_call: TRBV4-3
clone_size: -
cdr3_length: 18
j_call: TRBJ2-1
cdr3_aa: CASSQLAGVTSSYNEQFF
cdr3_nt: TGCGCCAGCAGCCAGCTAGCGGGGGTCACAAGCTCCTACAATGAGCAGTTCTTC

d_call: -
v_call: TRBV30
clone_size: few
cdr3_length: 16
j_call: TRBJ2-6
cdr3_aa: CAWTAGAGSGANVLTF
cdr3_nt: TGTGCCTGGACCGCAGGGGCGGGGTCTGGGGCCAACGTCCTGACTTTC

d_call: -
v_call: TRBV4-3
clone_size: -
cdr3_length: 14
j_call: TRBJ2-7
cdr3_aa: CASSQGAAGGEQYF
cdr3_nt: TGCGCCAGCAGCCAGGGGGCAGCTGGAGGCGAGCAGTACTTC

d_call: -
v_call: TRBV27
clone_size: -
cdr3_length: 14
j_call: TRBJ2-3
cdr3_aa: CASSVIWGVDTQYF
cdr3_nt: TGTGCCAGCAGCGTCATTTGGGGGGTAGATACGCAGTATTTT

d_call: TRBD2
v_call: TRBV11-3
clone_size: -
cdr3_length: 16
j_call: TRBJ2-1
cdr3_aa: CASSHGLAGGPGEQFF
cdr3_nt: TGTGCCAGCAGCCATGGACTAGCGGGAGGGCCAGGGGAGCAGTTCTTC

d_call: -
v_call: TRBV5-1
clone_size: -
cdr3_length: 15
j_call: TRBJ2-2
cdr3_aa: CASSLAEGRAGELFF
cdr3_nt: TGCGCCAGCAGCCTGGCCGAGGGGCGGGCCGGGGAGCTGTTTTTT

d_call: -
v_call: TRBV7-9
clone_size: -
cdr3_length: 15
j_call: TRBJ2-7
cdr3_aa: CASSTDSEVTGEQYF
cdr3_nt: TGTGCCAGCAGCACGGACAGCGAGGTAACCGGCGAGCAGTACTTC

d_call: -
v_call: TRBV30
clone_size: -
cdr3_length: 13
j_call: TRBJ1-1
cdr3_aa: CACPTLSGTEAFF
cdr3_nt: TGTGCCTGTCCTACCCTTTCTGGGACTGAAGCTTTCTTT

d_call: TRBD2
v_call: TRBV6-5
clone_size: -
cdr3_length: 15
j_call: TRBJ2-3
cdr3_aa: CASSYEAGGLDTQYF
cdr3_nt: TGTGCCAGCAGTTACGAAGCGGGGGGTTTGGATACGCAGTATTTT

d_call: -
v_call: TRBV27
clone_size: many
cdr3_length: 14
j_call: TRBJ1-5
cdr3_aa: CASSYLSAGQPQHF
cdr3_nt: TGTGCCAGCAGCTACCTGAGCGCGGGCCAGCCCCAGCATTTT

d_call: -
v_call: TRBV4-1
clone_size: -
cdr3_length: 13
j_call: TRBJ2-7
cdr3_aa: CASSQGPSYEQYF
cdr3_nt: TGCGCCAGCAGCCAAGGACCTTCCTACGAGCAGTACTTC

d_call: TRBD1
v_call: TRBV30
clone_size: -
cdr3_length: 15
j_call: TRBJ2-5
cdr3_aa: CAWSVGTGLLETQYF
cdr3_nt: TGTGCCTGGAGTGTGGGGACAGGACTACTTGAGACCCAGTACTTC

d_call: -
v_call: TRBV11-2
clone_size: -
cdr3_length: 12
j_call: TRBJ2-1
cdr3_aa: CASSSSFDEQFF
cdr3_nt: TGTGCCAGCAGCTCTAGCTTCGATGAGCAGTTCTTC

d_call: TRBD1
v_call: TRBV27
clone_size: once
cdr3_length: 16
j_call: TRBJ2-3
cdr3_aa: CASSLQGVRGTDTQYF
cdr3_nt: TGTGCCAGCAGTCTACAGGGGGTACGTGGCACAGATACGCAGTATTTT

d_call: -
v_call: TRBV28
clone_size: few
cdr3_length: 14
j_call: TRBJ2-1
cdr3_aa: CASSFGNRANEQFF
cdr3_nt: TGTGCCAGCAGTTTCGGGAACCGGGCCAATGAGCAGTTCTTC

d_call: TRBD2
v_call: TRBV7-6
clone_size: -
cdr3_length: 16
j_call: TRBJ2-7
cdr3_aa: CASSSWTSGGSYEQYF
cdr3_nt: TGTGCCAGCAGCTCATGGACTAGCGGGGGAAGCTACGAGCAGTACTTC

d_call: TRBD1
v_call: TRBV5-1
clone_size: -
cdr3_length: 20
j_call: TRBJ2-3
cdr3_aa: CASSGGTGFNVPGPADTQYF
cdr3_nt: TGCGCCAGCAGCGGCGGGACAGGGTTCAACGTACCAGGCCCCGCAGATACGCAGTATTTT

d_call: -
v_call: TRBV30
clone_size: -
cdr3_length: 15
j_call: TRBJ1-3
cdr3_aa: CAWSVRESSGNTIYF
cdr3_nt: TGTGCCTGGAGTGTCAGGGAGAGCTCTGGAAACACCATATATTTT

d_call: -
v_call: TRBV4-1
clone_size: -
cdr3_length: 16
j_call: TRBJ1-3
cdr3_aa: CASSQGTKQSGNTIYF
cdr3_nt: TGCGCCAGCAGCCAAGGGACAAAACAGTCTGGAAACACCATATATTTT

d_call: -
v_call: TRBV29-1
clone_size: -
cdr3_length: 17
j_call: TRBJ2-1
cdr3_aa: CSVEKGSSDNHYNEQFF
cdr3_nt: TGCAGCGTAGAAAAGGGCTCTAGCGACAACCATTACAATGAGCAGTTCTTC

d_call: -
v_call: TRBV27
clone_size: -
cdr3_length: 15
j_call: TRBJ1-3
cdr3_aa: CASSTLGTSGNTIYF
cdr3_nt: TGTGCCAGCAGTACCCTCGGGACATCTGGAAACACCATATATTTT

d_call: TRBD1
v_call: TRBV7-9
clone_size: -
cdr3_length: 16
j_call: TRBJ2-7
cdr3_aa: CASSPSTGGSIYEQYF
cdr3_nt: TGTGCCAGCAGCCCTTCGACAGGGGGCTCCATCTACGAGCAGTACTTC

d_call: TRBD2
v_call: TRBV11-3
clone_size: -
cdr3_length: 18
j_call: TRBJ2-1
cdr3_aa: CASSAVAGARGSYNEQFF
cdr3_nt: TGTGCCAGCAGCGCCGTAGCGGGGGCCCGAGGCTCCTACAATGAGCAGTTCTTC

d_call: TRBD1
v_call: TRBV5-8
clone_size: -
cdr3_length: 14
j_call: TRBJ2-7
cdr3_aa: CASSAGQGAYEQYF
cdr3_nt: TGTGCCAGCAGCGCGGGACAGGGAGCCTACGAGCAGTACTTC

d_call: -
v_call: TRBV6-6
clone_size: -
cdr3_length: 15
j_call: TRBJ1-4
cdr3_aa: CASSYGGETNEKLFF
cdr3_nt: TGTGCCAGCAGTTACGGGGGGGAAACTAATGAAAAACTGTTTTTT

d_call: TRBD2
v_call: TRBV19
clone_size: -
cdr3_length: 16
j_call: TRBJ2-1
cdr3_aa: CASSIGEGLHYNEQFF
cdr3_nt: TGTGCCAGTAGTATAGGGGAGGGGTTGCACTACAATGAGCAGTTCTTC

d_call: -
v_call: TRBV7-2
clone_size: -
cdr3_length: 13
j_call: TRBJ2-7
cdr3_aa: CASTRTSSYEQYF
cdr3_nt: TGTGCCAGCACCCGAACGAGCTCCTACGAGCAGTACTTC

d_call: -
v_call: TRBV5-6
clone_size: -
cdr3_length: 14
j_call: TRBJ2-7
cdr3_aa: CASSPENRAYEQYF
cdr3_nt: TGTGCCAGCAGCCCTGAGAACCGTGCCTACGAGCAGTACTTC

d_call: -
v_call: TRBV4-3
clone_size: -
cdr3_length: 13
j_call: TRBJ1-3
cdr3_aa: CASSQDGGNTIYF
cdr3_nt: TGCGCCAGCAGCCAAGACGGGGGAAACACCATATATTTT

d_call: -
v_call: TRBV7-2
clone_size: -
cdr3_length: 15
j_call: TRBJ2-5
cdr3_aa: CASSLAGGFQETQYF
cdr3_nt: TGTGCCAGCAGCTTAGCGGGGGGCTTCCAAGAGACCCAGTACTTC

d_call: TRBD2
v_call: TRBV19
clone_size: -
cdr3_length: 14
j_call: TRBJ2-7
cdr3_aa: CASSMTGGLYEQYF
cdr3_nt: TGTGCCAGTAGTATGACGGGAGGGTTATACGAGCAGTACTTC